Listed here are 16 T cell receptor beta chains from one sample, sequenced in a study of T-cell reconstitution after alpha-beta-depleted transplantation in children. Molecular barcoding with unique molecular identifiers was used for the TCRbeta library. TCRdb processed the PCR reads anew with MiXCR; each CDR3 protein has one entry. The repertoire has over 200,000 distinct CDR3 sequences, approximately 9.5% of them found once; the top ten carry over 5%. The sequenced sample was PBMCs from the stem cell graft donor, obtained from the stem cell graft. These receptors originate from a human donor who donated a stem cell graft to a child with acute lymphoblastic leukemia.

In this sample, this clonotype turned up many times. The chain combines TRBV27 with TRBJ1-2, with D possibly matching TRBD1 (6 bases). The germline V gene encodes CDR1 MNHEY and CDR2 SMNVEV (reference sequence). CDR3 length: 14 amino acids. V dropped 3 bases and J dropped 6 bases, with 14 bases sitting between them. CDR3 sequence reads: CASSLARGTHGYTF. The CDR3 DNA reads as TGTGCCAGCAGTTTGGCCAGGGGCACTCATGGCTACACCTTC.

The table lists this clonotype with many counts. The CDR3 DNA follows: TGCGCCAGCAGCTTCATTGGGGACAGCCAAGAGACCCAGTACTTC. This sequence encodes CASSFIGDSQETQYF. The chain carries TRBV5-1 and TRBJ2-5; 7 positions match TRBD1. The CDR3 is made up of 15 amino acids. Per the germline V gene, CDR1 is SGHRS and CDR2 is YFSETQ. The trim removed 2 bases at V and 1 base at J, leaving 5 bases unmatched.

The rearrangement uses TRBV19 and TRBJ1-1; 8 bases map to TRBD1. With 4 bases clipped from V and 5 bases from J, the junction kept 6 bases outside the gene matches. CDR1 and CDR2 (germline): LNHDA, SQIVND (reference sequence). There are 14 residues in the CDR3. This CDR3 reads CASSTRQGMTEAFF. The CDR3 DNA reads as TGTGCCAGTAGTACCCGACAGGGGATGACTGAAGCTTTCTTT.

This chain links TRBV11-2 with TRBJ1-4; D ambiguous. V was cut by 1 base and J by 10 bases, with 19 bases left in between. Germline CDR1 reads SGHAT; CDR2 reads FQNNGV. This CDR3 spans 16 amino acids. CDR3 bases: TGTGCCAGCAGCTTAGTTCAGTCGGGTTTGGGAGGAAAACTGTTTTTT. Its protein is CASSLVQSGLGGKLFF.

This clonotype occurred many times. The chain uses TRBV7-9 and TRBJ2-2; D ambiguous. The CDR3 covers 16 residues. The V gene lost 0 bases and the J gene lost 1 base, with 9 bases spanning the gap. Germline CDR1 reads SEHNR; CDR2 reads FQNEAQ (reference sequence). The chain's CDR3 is CASSLAAGLNTGELFF. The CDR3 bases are TGTGCCAGCAGCTTAGCGGCAGGTTTGAACACCGGGGAGCTGTTTTTT.

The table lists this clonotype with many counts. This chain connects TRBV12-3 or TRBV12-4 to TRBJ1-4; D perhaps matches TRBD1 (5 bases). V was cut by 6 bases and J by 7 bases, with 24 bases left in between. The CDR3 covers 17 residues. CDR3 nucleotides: TGTGCCAGCAGGGAGATCGGGACGGCCGCAGGAGGTGAAAAACTGTTTTTT. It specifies CASREIGTAAGGEKLFF.

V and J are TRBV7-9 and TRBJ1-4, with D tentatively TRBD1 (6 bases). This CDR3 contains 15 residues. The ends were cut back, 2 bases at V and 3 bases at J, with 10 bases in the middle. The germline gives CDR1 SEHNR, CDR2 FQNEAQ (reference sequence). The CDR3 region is CASSLLSGANEKLFF. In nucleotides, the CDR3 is TGTGCCAGCAGCTTATTGTCAGGGGCTAATGAAAAACTGTTTTTT.

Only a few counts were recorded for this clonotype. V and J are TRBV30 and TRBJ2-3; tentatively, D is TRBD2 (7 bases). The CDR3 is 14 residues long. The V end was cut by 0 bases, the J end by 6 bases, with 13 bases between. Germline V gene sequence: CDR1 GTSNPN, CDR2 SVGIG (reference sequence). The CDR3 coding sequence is TGTGCCTGGAGTGTATCAGGGGAGGGGGATACGCAGTATTTT. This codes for CAWSVSGEGDTQYF.

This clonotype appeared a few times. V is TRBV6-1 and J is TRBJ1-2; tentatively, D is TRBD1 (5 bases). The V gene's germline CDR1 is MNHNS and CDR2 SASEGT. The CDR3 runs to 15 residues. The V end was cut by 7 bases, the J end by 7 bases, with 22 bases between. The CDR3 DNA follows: TGTGCCAGCAATGGAGGAAGTAGGGGAGGAATTGGCTACACCTTC. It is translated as CASNGGSRGGIGYTF.

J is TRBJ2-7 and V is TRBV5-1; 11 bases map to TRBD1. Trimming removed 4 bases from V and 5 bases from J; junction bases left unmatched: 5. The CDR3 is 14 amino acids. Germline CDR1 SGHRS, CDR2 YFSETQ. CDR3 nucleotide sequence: TGCGCCAGCAGCACTGGGACAGGGGGGAACGAGCAGTACTTC. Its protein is CASSTGTGGNEQYF.

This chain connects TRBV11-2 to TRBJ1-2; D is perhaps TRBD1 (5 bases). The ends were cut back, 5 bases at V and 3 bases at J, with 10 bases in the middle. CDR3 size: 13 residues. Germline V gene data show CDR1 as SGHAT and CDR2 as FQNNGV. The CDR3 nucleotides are TGTGCCAGCAGCCCGGACATCTACTATGGCTACACCTTC. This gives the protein CASSPDIYYGYTF.

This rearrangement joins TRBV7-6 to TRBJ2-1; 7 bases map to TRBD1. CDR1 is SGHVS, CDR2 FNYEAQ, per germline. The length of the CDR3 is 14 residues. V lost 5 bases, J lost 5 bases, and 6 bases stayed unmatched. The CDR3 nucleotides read TGTGCCAGCAGCCACGGGACAGCGGACAATGAGCAGTTCTTC. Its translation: CASSHGTADNEQFF. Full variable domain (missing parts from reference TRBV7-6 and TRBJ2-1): GAGVSQSPRYKVTKRGQDVALRCDPISGHVSLYWYRQALGQGPEFLTYFNYEAQQDKSGLPNDRFSAERPEGSISTLTIQRTEQRDSAMYRCASSHGTADNEQFFGPGTRLTVL.

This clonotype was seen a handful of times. The CDR3 bases are TGCAGTGCCGGGGGAGGGTCCAGTCAGCCCCAGCATTTT. Amino acids: CSAGGGSSQPQHF. The chain carries TRBV20-1 and TRBJ1-5; TRBD1 is a possible D gene (5 bases). Germline assignment: CDR1 DFQATT and CDR2 SNEGSKA (reference sequence). The CDR3 has 13 residues. V lost 6 bases and J lost 6, with 15 bases in between.

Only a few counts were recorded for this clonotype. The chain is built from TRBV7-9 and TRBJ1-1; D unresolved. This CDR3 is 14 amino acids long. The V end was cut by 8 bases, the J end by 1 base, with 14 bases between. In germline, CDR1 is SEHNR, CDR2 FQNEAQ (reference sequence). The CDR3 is CASGLDLSNTEAFF. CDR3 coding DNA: TGTGCCAGCGGATTGGACCTCTCGAACACTGAAGCTTTCTTT.

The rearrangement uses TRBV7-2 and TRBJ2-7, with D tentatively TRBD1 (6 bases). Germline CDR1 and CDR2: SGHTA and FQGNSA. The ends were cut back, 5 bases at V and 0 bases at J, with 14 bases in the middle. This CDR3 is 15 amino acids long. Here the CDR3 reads CASSDGTRDSYEQYF. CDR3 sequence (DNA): TGTGCCAGCAGCGACGGGACACGGGACTCCTACGAGCAGTACTTC.

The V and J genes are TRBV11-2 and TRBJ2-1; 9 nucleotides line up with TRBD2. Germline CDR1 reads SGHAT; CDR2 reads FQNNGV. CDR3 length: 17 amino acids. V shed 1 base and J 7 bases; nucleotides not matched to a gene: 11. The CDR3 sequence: CASSLVLGGGAINEQFF. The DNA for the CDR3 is TGTGCCAGCAGCTTAGTTCTTGGCGGGGGGGCCATTAATGAGCAGTTCTTC. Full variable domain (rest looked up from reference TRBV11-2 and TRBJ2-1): EAGVAQSPRYKIIEKRQSVAFWCNPISGHATLYWYQQILGQGPKLLIQFQNNGVVDDSQLPKDRFSAERLKGVDSTLKIQPAKLEDSAVYLCASSLVLGGGAINEQFFGPGTRLTVL.